The clone carrying this T cell receptor beta chain was detected ten times or more. The sample originates from a study of spatial heterogeneity in lung cancer. The CDR3 spans 16 residues. Germline V gives CDR1 MNHEY, CDR2 SMNVEV (reference sequence). Trimming pared 7 bases from V and 7 bases from J, leaving 23 bases between. Described time point: sample taken at primary tumor resection. TCRs were sequenced from unsorted whole RNA of tumor, nontumor lung or PBMC. A single record per CDR3 protein comes from TCRdb applying MiXCR to the 5' RACE reads. The data hold 11,000 to 15,000 distinct CDR3 sequences, with approximately 11% observed a single time.

The source of this sequence is a female donor with early-stage non-small cell lung cancer. Sequencing was performed on PBMCs, taken at surgery. The V and J genes are TRBV27 and TRBJ2-1; perhaps D is TRBD1 or TRBD2 (6 bases each). The CDR3 loop reads CASTNPGAGSDNEQFF. Here the CDR3 DNA reads TGTGCCAGCACTAACCCGGGGGCAGGGTCGGATAATGAGCAGTTCTTC.